These 12 T cell receptor beta chains came from one sample sequenced in a study of cytomegalovirus exposure and HLA in healthy donors. Clones were sequenced by immunoSEQ multiplex PCR, and TCRdb holds only the in-frame ones, with some missing. The sample includes about 64,000 clones, 85% to 95% of them seen just once. Sequencing used PBMCs. The source is a woman aged 18-29 years in good health and CMV-seropositive.

The chain uses TRBV7-9 and TRBJ1-4; weak D call: TRBD1 (6 bases). This CDR3 contains 18 residues. V lost 5 bases and J lost 0, with 19 bases in between. Germline V gene data show CDR1 as SEHNR and CDR2 as FQNEAQ (reference sequence). The CDR3 sequence is CASSPATGLISTNEKLFF. CDR3 DNA sequence: TGTGCCAGCAGCCCTGCGACAGGCCTCATTTCAACTAATGAAAAACTGTTTTTT.

The chain couples TRBV6-6 to TRBJ1-5; 8 bases align to TRBD1. Trimming cost V 5 bases and J 3 bases; bases outside gene matches: 9. The length of the CDR3 is 16 residues. CDR1 and CDR2 (germline): MNHNY, SVGAGI (reference sequence). DNA for the CDR3: TGTGCCAGCAGTCCCCAGGGCAGGGGGCTCAATCAGCCCCAGCATTTT. Protein: CASSPQGRGLNQPQHF.

The chain links TRBV28 to TRBJ2-1; tentative D call: TRBD1 (5 bases). The V gene's germline CDR1 is MDHEN and CDR2 SYDVKM. The CDR3 contains 15 residues. Trimming stripped 5 bases from V and 5 bases from J, with 16 bases between. The CDR3 protein is CASSPTLQDHNEQFF. The CDR3 DNA reads TGTGCCAGCAGTCCTACCCTACAGGACCACAATGAGCAGTTCTTC.

The chain carries TRBV9 and TRBJ2-1, with TRBD2 identical over 13 bases. Trimming at V came to 6 bases and at J to 5 bases, leaving 5 bases not matched to a gene. The CDR3 runs 15 residues. CDR1 is SGDLS, CDR2 YYNGEE, per germline. CDR3 DNA: TGTGCCAGCACCCTGACTAGCGGGGGGCACAATGAGCAGTTCTTC. This translates into CASTLTSGGHNEQFF.

V usage is TRBV28 and J usage is TRBJ1-1, with TRBD1 as a possible D gene (5 bases). This CDR3 comprises 16 residues. From germline, CDR1 is MDHEN and CDR2 SYDVKM. V shed 5 bases and J shed 1 base, with 17 bases lying between them. The DNA for the CDR3 is TGTGCCAGCAGTCCATTCCGGGGGGACTCGAACACTGAAGCTTTCTTT. Residues: CASSPFRGDSNTEAFF.

In its sample, this clone was seen once. The chain carries TRBV6-4 and TRBJ1-5; 7 bases align to TRBD1. Germline CDR1 reads MRHNA; CDR2 reads SNTAGT. This CDR3 is built from 15 residues. V was clipped by 4 bases and J by 6 bases; unmatched bases: 9. The CDR3, as DNA: TGTGCCAGCAGTGCCTCGACAGGGTCTGGTCAGCCCCAGCATTTT. This gives the protein CASSASTGSGQPQHF.

The genes are TRBV27 and TRBJ2-4; maybe TRBD1 (6 bases). V shed 4 bases and J shed 6 bases, with 10 bases lying between them. The germline CDR1 and CDR2 sequences are MNHEY and SMNVEV (reference sequence). The CDR3 runs 13 residues. CDR3 residues: CASSSTGGNIQYF. The CDR3 DNA sequence: TGTGCCAGCAGTTCGACAGGAGGAAACATTCAGTACTTC.

This chain links TRBV18 with TRBJ2-5; 7 nucleotides match TRBD2. With 6 bases clipped from V and 2 bases from J, the junction kept 9 bases outside the gene matches. Per the germline V gene, CDR1 is KGHSH and CDR2 is LQKENI. The CDR3 sequence is 15 residues long. The CDR3 is CASSTSGLLQETQYF. CDR3 nucleotide sequence: TGTGCCAGCTCCACTTCGGGACTATTACAAGAGACCCAGTACTTC.

The chain has TRBV13 and TRBJ1-2; D possibly corresponds to TRBD1 (5 bases). From germline, CDR1 is PRHDT and CDR2 FYEKMQ (reference sequence). The CDR3 has 13 residues. Deletions cut 5 bases from V and 6 bases from J, with 13 bases between. The DNA for the CDR3 is TGTGCCAGCAGCCAGGAGGGGACCGATGGCTACACCTTC. This encodes CASSQEGTDGYTF.

This clone was picked up one time. This chain uses TRBV7-2 with TRBJ2-3, with D maybe TRBD2 (5 bases). The V gene lost 0 bases and the J gene lost 5 bases, with 12 bases spanning the gap. The germline CDR1 and CDR2 sequences are SGHTA and FQGNSA. The CDR3 is 15 amino acids. The CDR3 loop is CASSLARGLEDTQYF. CDR3 nucleotides: TGTGCCAGCAGCTTAGCGAGAGGGTTGGAAGATACGCAGTATTTT.

This rearrangement joins TRBV4-1 to TRBJ2-7, with D perhaps matching TRBD1 (6 bases). CDR1 MGHRA and CDR2 YSYEKL come from the germline V gene. Trimming took 3 bases from V and 2 from J, leaving 23 bases between them. The CDR3 is 18 amino acids. CDR3 sequence reads: CASSHQQGSGLGTYEQYF. CDR3 DNA: TGCGCCAGCAGCCACCAACAGGGCTCAGGCCTGGGGACCTACGAGCAGTACTTC.

This clone was seen a single time. The chain combines TRBV28 with TRBJ2-7, with 12 bases identical to TRBD1. Germline V gene sequence: CDR1 MDHEN, CDR2 SYDVKM. V shed 1 base and J 3 bases; nucleotides not matched to a gene: 10. The CDR3 contains 18 residues. The CDR3 DNA reads TGTGCCAGCAGTTTATCGACCGGGACAGGGGGCGCTGTCTACGAGCAGTACTTC. Translated: CASSLSTGTGGAVYEQYF.